Below, 26 T cell receptor beta chains from the same sample are listed, as sequenced in a study of CXCR3-negative and CXCR3-positive naive CD8 T cells. Whole-study results and caveats: Relative to CXCR3-negative naive cells, CXCR3-positive naive cells had more hydrophobic TRB CDR3s.

The authors prepared UMI-labeled TRB cDNA libraries by 5' RACE. TCRdb re-called the 5' RACE reads; every CDR3 protein appears as one record, without DNA. The sample shows roughly 55,000 distinct CDR3 sequences, and around 0.6% sits with its ten largest clones. These receptors' antigens are unknown. Material: naive CXCR3+ CD8+ T cells from blood. Subset given: CD45RO-CCR7+CD27+CD95- naive CD8+ T cells expressing CXCR3 (TNR3+). The receptor source for this set is a human donor in good health. Some clones in this sample may be carry-over from other donors' samples.

This sequence joins TRBV6-6 and TRBJ2-7; TCRdb selects TRBD1, and the lack of DNA leaves this call unchecked. The CDR3 loop spans 13 amino acids. Per germline, CDR1 MNHNY and CDR2 SVGAGI (reference sequence). CDR3 sequence reads: CASSGPLSYEQYF.

J is TRBJ1-4 and V is TRBV12-3 or TRBV12-4; the TCRdb D gene call, TRBD1, has no DNA to confirm it. The length of the CDR3 is 18 residues. CDR3 sequence reads: CASSGPGQGLDLKEKLFF.

The chain recombines TRBV25-1 with TRBJ2-1; TCRdb calls TRBD2, which cannot be checked without DNA. CDR3 length: 16 amino acids. Germline assignment: CDR1 MGHDK and CDR2 SYGVNS. The CDR3 region is CASSVPGTRNYNEQFF.

The V call is TRBV29-1, the J call TRBJ1-2; TCRdb selects TRBD1, and the lack of DNA leaves this call unchecked. Germline CDR1 and CDR2: SQVTM and ANQGSEA. This CDR3 contains 13 residues. CDR3 protein: CSVIRTGLDGYTF.

The chain employs TRBV4-3 and TRBJ1-6. CDR1 and CDR2 from the germline V gene are LGHNA and YSLEER. CDR3 length: 17 residues. CDR3: CASSQERRTVWNSPLHF.

CDR3 region: CASSPRGDTGELFF. The rearrangement joins TRBV3-1 to TRBJ2-2; TCRdb lists TRBD1, though no DNA is available to test this call. Germline CDR1 LGHDT, CDR2 YNNKEL (reference sequence). The CDR3 contains 14 residues.

The chain links TRBV12-3 or TRBV12-4 to TRBJ1-5. The CDR3 covers 14 residues. The CDR3: CASSLWGGNQPQHF.

This chain uses TRBV7-9 with TRBJ2-5; TCRdb's D call of TRBD2 is untestable without DNA. The V gene's germline CDR1 is SEHNR and CDR2 FQNEAQ (reference sequence). This CDR3 is built from 15 residues. Here the CDR3 reads CASSSFQRGQETQYF.

The rearrangement links TRBV6-2 or TRBV6-3 to TRBJ1-5; there is no DNA to check the TCRdb D call of TRBD1. This CDR3 has 18 amino acids. The germline V gene has CDR1 MNHEY and CDR2 SVGEGT. The CDR3: CASSYDVGTGPFNQPQHF.

The chain uses TRBV27 and TRBJ1-6. The CDR3 sequence is 14 residues long. Looked up from germline, CDR1 is MNHEY and CDR2 is SMNVEV (reference sequence). The CDR3 sequence: CASRGWRAHSPLHF.

The rearrangement joins TRBV20-1 to TRBJ1-1; no DNA is available, so the TRBD1 call from TCRdb remains unchecked. The V gene's germline CDR1 is DFQATT and CDR2 SNEGSKA (reference sequence). The CDR3 sequence is 12 residues long. The CDR3 is CSARQGDTEAFF.

The chain uses TRBV7-2 and TRBJ2-7; TCRdb's D call of TRBD2 is untestable without DNA. CDR3 length equals 17 residues. The V gene's germline CDR1 is SGHTA and CDR2 FQGNSA. The chain's CDR3 is CASSSVTSGGASYEQYF.

CDR3: CASSVEIIAVGELFF. The chain couples TRBV9 to TRBJ2-2. The CDR3 loop spans 15 amino acids. The V gene's germline CDR1 is SGDLS and CDR2 YYNGEE.

This chain links TRBV19 with TRBJ2-1. This CDR3 has 14 residues. Germline V gene data show CDR1 as LNHDA and CDR2 as SQIVND (reference sequence). The CDR3 sequence is CASSIDYNYNEQFF.

V usage is TRBV7-7 and J usage is TRBJ2-5; TCRdb's D gene call, TRBD2, goes unchecked for lack of DNA. The CDR3 is made up of 16 amino acids. Looked up from germline, CDR1 is SSHAT and CDR2 is FNYEAQ (reference sequence). Here the CDR3 reads CASSLGLAAIQETQYF.

The chain is built from TRBV27 and TRBJ2-1; as DNA is missing, the TRBD2 call by TCRdb cannot be tested. CDR1 and CDR2 from the germline V gene are MNHEY and SMNVEV (reference sequence). This CDR3 has 15 amino acids. CDR3 residues: CASSRVPSGGVEQYF.

The chain recombines TRBV29-1 with TRBJ2-7; TCRdb selects TRBD1, and the lack of DNA leaves this call unchecked. CDR3 size: 14 residues. Germline values: CDR1 SQVTM, CDR2 ANQGSEA. The CDR3 region is CSVAGAGRLSEQYF.

The chain joins TRBV30 to TRBJ2-4; the TRBD1 assignment by TCRdb is unverifiable without DNA. The CDR3 spans 17 residues. Germline CDR1 is GTSNPN and CDR2 is SVGIG (reference sequence). This chain's CDR3 is CAWSPGQGTIAKNIQYF.

The chain recombines TRBV20-1 with TRBJ1-2. The CDR3 spans 12 residues. Germline V gene sequence: CDR1 DFQATT, CDR2 SNEGSKA (reference sequence). CDR3: CSARWLEYGYTF.

V and J are TRBV15 and TRBJ2-7. CDR1 and CDR2 from the germline V gene are LNHNV and YYDKDF (reference sequence). This CDR3 comprises 13 residues. The CDR3 sequence is CATSSGRYYEQYF.

The chain combines TRBV12-3 or TRBV12-4 with TRBJ2-2; the D call from TCRdb, TRBD1, cannot be confirmed without DNA. The CDR3 totals 15 residues. This CDR3 reads CASRSRNRATGELFF.

J is TRBJ2-3 and V is TRBV15; the TRBD1 assignment by TCRdb is unverifiable without DNA. The CDR3 sequence is 19 residues long. Germline V gene data show CDR1 as LNHNV and CDR2 as YYDKDF (reference sequence). CDR3: CATSRRDRGFSEATDTQYF.

The chain employs TRBV20-1 and TRBJ1-5; TCRdb gives TRBD1 as the D gene, but with no DNA this cannot be confirmed. The germline V gene has CDR1 DFQATT and CDR2 SNEGSKA (reference sequence). The CDR3 covers 14 residues. CDR3 region: CSAIHRELNQPQHF.

V is TRBV6-2 or TRBV6-3 and J is TRBJ2-7; TCRdb outputs TRBD2, but without DNA this stays unchecked. The CDR3 has 15 residues. Germline values: CDR1 MNHEY, CDR2 SVGEGT. The CDR3 spells CASMVGGDLFYEQYF.

This rearrangement joins TRBV29-1 to TRBJ2-1; TCRdb's D gene call, TRBD1, goes unchecked for lack of DNA. The CDR3 sequence is 13 residues long. Germline V gives CDR1 SQVTM, CDR2 ANQGSEA. The CDR3 is CSVLGGLYNEQFF.

The V call is TRBV25-1, the J call TRBJ1-4. The CDR3 length is 15 residues. Germline loops: CDR1 MGHDK, CDR2 SYGVNS. The CDR3 loop reads CASSEGRDSNEKLFF.